One sample yielded the 21 T cell receptor beta chains listed below, sequenced in a study of cytomegalovirus exposure and HLA in healthy donors. It was with 60 Vbeta and 13 Jbeta primers that the PCR ran. The protocol was immunoSEQ multiplex PCR, while the TCRdb copy is restricted to in-frame clones and leaves out a portion. The sample includes roughly 200,000 clones, over 75% of them seen just once. Sequencing was carried out using PBMCs. The receptors come from a man aged 60 to 75 in good health and CMV-seronegative.

The rearrangement joins TRBV5-4 to TRBJ2-7; the D gene is possibly TRBD2 (6 bases). Germline-derived CDR1 and CDR2 are SGHNT and YYREEE (reference sequence). Between the trimmed V and J ends, which lost 6 bases and 4 bases, there was a span of 20 bases. This CDR3 is 15 amino acids long. CDR3 sequence reads: CASTPRPGGAYEQYF. In nucleotides, the CDR3 is TGTGCCAGCACCCCCCGGCCCGGCGGGGCATACGAGCAGTACTTC.

This clone was detected only a few times. The rearrangement joins TRBV7-9 to TRBJ1-4; 9 positions agree with TRBD1. CDR1 SEHNR and CDR2 FQNEAQ come from the germline V gene (reference sequence). The junction had 4 bases not matched to a gene; V was cut back by 4 bases and J by 4 bases. This CDR3 has 15 residues. The CDR3, as DNA: TGTGCCAGCAGCTCAGGGGGACAGGGTAATGAAAAACTGTTTTTT. Translation: CASSSGGQGNEKLFF.

J is TRBJ2-1 and V is TRBV5-1, with TRBD2 matching over 9 bases. V lost 1 base, J lost 4 bases, and 9 bases stayed unmatched. Germline V gives CDR1 SGHRS, CDR2 YFSETQ. The CDR3 covers 17 residues. The CDR3 sequence: CASSLSGGLRGYNEQFF. Written as DNA, the CDR3 is TGCGCCAGCAGCTTGAGCGGGGGGCTCCGGGGGTACAATGAGCAGTTCTTC.

The chain has TRBV6-6 and TRBJ1-3; no clear D gene. This CDR3 comprises 14 residues. Germline V gene lookup returns CDR1 MNHNY and CDR2 SVGAGI (reference sequence). Trimming took off 7 bases at V and 0 bases at J, with 10 bases between the two ends. CDR3 protein: CASTRGNSGNTIYF. The CDR3 DNA reads TGTGCCAGCACCCGCGGGAACTCTGGAAACACCATATATTTT.

The J gene is TRBJ1-2, the V gene TRBV5-1, with TRBD1 as a possible D gene (5 bases). This CDR3 is built from 14 residues. Germline loops: CDR1 SGHRS, CDR2 YFSETQ. Trimming removed 0 bases from V and 8 bases from J, with 14 bases in between. The CDR3, as DNA: TGCGCCAGCAGCTTGGCCGGCCAGGGTTTGGGCTACACCTTC. Its protein product is CASSLAGQGLGYTF.

The chain uses TRBV6-6 and TRBJ2-1; 10 bases are a match to TRBD2. Unmatched junction bases numbered 5, after V lost 5 bases and J lost 4 bases. Per the germline V gene, CDR1 is MNHNY and CDR2 is SVGAGI (reference sequence). The CDR3 loop spans 15 amino acids. The CDR3 is CASSRGLAAYNEQFF. As DNA, the CDR3 is TGTGCCAGCAGTCGCGGACTAGCGGCTTACAATGAGCAGTTCTTC.

This sequence joins TRBV28 and TRBJ1-2; D not resolved. The CDR3 totals 14 residues. Germline CDR1 and CDR2: MDHEN and SYDVKM. With 2 bases removed from V and 1 base from J, the gap between germline ends came to 8 bases. The CDR3 sequence: CASSLRQVNYGYTF. CDR3 coding DNA: TGTGCCAGCAGTTTAAGGCAGGTTAACTATGGCTACACCTTC.

The chain has TRBV5-1 and TRBJ2-7; tentatively, D is TRBD1 (5 bases). Germline CDR1 and CDR2: SGHRS and YFSETQ. Trimming left V 0 bases short and J 6 bases short, with 7 bases between. This CDR3 region has 12 residues. CDR3: CASSLEGAEQYF. The CDR3 nucleotides read TGCGCCAGCAGCTTGGAAGGGGCCGAGCAGTACTTC.

V usage is TRBV15 and J usage is TRBJ2-3; perhaps TRBD2 as D (6 bases). V was trimmed by 5 bases and J by 6 bases, leaving 18 bases between them. The germline V gene has CDR1 LNHNV and CDR2 YYDKDF (reference sequence). The CDR3 is made up of 15 amino acids. The CDR3 DNA reads as TGTGCCACCAGCGGGGGACTCCCTAGGGCGGATACGCAGTATTTT. Protein sequence: CATSGGLPRADTQYF. The full variable domain, in which reference TRBV15 and TRBJ2-3 provide the parts outside the CDR3, is DAMVIQNPRYQVTQFGKPVTLSCSQTLNHNVMYWYQQKSSQAPKLLFHYYDKDFNNEADTPDNFQSRRPNTSFCFLDIRSPGLGDTAMYLCATSGGLPRADTQYFGPGTRLTVL.

For this clone: The junction differs from germline at one of its ends, possibly a read error. The chain has TRBV30 and TRBJ1-5; 9 bases match TRBD1. Looked up from germline, CDR1 is GTSNPN and CDR2 is SVGIG (reference sequence). The CDR3 is 13 amino acids. The CDR3 coding sequence is TGTGCCTGGGACACAGGGGGCTATCAGCCCCAGAATTTT. It translates to CAWDTGGYQPQNF.

The chain combines TRBV10-3 with TRBJ1-2; D is possibly TRBD1 (6 bases). Trimming cost V 0 bases and J 6 bases, with 14 bases left between them. This CDR3 is built from 15 residues. Looked up from germline, CDR1 is ENHRY and CDR2 is SYGVKD. The CDR3 DNA sequence: TGTGCCATCAGTGAGTCGGCAGGGGAAGGAAATGGCTACACCTTC. It codes for CAISESAGEGNGYTF.

The chain uses TRBV25-1 and TRBJ1-2, with 9 bases matching TRBD1. The CDR3 covers 13 residues. V lost 10 bases and J lost 7; bases outside the gene matches: 10. Germline V gene lookup returns CDR1 MGHDK and CDR2 SYGVNS. For the CDR3, the DNA is TGTGCCACCAGGTCCGGGACAGGGTTTGGCTACACCTTC. Its protein is CATRSGTGFGYTF.

This rearrangement joins TRBV21-1 to TRBJ2-3; whether TRBD1, the table's D call, matches the DNA was not checked. TRBV21-1 is tagged as a pseudogene. The CDR3 consists of 16 residues. The CDR3 DNA is TGTGCCAGCAGCAAAGTTCGACAGGGATGCACAGATACGCAGTATTTT. Its protein product is CASSKVRQGCTDTQYF.

The chain employs TRBV5-1 and TRBJ2-3, with 8 positions matching TRBD1. J gave up 2 bases and V 4 bases, and 9 bases lay outside the gene matches. CDR1 SGHRS and CDR2 YFSETQ come from the germline V gene. The CDR3 has 16 amino acids. CDR3 sequence (DNA): TGCGCCAGCAGCCCGGACCGGGACAGGCACACAGATACGCAGTATTTT. Protein product: CASSPDRDRHTDTQYF.

The chain uses TRBV19 and TRBJ2-7, with 11 bases matching TRBD2. The CDR3 is made up of 15 amino acids. The ends lost 6 bases at V and 3 bases at J; junction bases unmatched: 7. Germline CDR1 LNHDA, CDR2 SQIVND (reference sequence). CDR3 nucleotide sequence: TGTGCCAGTAGCCCCGGGACTAGCGGAGACTACGAGCAGTACTTC. This sequence encodes CASSPGTSGDYEQYF.

V and J are TRBV7-2 and TRBJ2-1; 12 bases are shared with TRBD2. Trimming removed 6 bases from V and 4 bases from J; junction bases left unmatched: 7. The V gene's germline CDR1 is SGHTA and CDR2 FQGNSA. This CDR3 contains 16 residues. The CDR3 coding sequence is TGTGCCAGCAGATATCCGGGACTAGCGGGTTACAATGAGCAGTTCTTC. It translates to CASRYPGLAGYNEQFF.

This clone was observed once. The chain recombines TRBV2 with TRBJ1-5, with a possible D match to TRBD1 (5 bases). The CDR3 is 17 residues long. Per germline, CDR1 SNHLY and CDR2 FYNNEI. Trimming removed 5 bases from V and 2 bases from J, with 19 bases in between. CDR3 nucleotides: TGTGCCAGCAGTCCCAGGACTGCCCCGGGGGGCAATCAGCCCCAGCATTTT. Translating gives CASSPRTAPGGNQPQHF.

This clone was picked up a small number of times. J is TRBJ2-7 and V is TRBV6-1, with D unclear. The V gene's germline CDR1 is MNHNS and CDR2 SASEGT. Trimming shortened V by 6 bases and J by 1 base, and 10 bases separated the two germline ends. The length of the CDR3 is 13 residues. In DNA, the CDR3 is TGTGCCAGCAGGAACCCCTATTCCTACGAGCAGTACTTC. Residues: CASRNPYSYEQYF.

The rearrangement links TRBV5-5 to TRBJ2-7; the match to TRBD2 covers 8 bases. The germline V gene encodes CDR1 SGHKS and CDR2 YYEKEE (reference sequence). This CDR3 contains 16 residues. With V trimmed by 0 bases and J by 3 bases, 8 bases remained unmatched. The CDR3 reads CASSLVRGSGDYEQYF. Written as DNA, the CDR3 is TGTGCCAGCAGCTTGGTGAGGGGTAGCGGGGACTACGAGCAGTACTTC.

The sample holds a few counts of this clone. The chain employs TRBV27 and TRBJ2-7; tentatively, D is TRBD1 (5 bases). V shed 2 bases and J shed 5 bases, with 13 bases lying between them. CDR1 is MNHEY and CDR2 is SMNVEV in the germline V gene (reference sequence). The CDR3 has 14 residues. This CDR3 reads CASSLGARWNEQYF. The CDR3 DNA reads TGTGCCAGCAGTTTAGGGGCCCGATGGAACGAGCAGTACTTC.

V gene TRBV27 combines with J gene TRBJ1-5, with 7 bases that match TRBD1. Germline values: CDR1 MNHEY, CDR2 SMNVEV (reference sequence). The V and J ends lost 6 bases and 7 bases, in that order; junction bases with no gene match: 6. This CDR3 has 13 residues. CDR3 protein: CASSRGSGQPQHF. CDR3 nucleotides: TGTGCCAGCAGCAGGGGGTCGGGACAGCCCCAGCATTTT.